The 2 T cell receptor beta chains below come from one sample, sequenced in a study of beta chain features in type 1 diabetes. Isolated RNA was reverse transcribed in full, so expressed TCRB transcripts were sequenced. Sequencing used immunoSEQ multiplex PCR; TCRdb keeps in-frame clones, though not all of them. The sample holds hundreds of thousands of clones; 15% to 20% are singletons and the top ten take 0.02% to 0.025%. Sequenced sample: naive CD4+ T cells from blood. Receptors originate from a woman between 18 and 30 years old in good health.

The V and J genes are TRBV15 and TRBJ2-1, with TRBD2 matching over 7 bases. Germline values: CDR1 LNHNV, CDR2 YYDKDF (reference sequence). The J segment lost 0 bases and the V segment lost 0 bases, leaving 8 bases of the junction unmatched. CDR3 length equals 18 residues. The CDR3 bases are TGTGCCACCAGCAGAGATATTTCCGGCGGGAGCTCCTACAATGAGCAGTTCTTC. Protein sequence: CATSRDISGGSSYNEQFF.

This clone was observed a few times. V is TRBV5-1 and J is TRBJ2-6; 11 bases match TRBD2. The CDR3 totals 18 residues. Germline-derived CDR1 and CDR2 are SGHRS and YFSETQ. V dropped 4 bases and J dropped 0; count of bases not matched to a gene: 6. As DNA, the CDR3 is TGCGCCAGCAGCCGATACACTAGCGGGAGCTCTGGGGCCAACGTCCTGACTTTC. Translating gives CASSRYTSGSSGANVLTF.